The present T cell receptor beta chain was sequenced within a study of T cells in Graves' hyperthyroidism and ophthalmopathy. Germline V CDR1 and CDR2: MNHNS, SASEGT. The length of the CDR3 is 14 residues. Deletions cut 7 bases from V and 6 bases from J, with 15 bases between. This clonotype has more than one count but fewer than ten. Amplified regions were TCR beta CDR3 sequences from RNA transcripts. TCR CDR3 regions were first amplified by RT-PCR with HTBI primers. TCRdb used MiXCR to reprocess the multiplex PCR reads, holding one entry per CDR3 protein. This table has 600,000 or so distinct CDR3 sequences, approximately 15% appearing once.

This clonotype originated in a woman in her late teens or twenties with Graves' ophthalmopathy. The chain has TRBV6-1 and TRBJ2-2; possible D gene TRBD1, 5 bases. Sequencing input: blood. CDR3 sequence reads: CASKQGKESGELFF. Written as DNA, the CDR3 is TGTGCCAGCAAGCAGGGAAAGGAATCCGGGGAGCTGTTTTTT.